This TCR beta chain originates from a study of lymphopenia after photon versus proton radiotherapy (dated by TCRdb to the late 2010s). As for the study more broadly: The study compared the immunological effects of photon versus proton radiation therapy in patients with gastrointestinal tumors who developed high-grade lymphopenia. The cohort included roughly 20 patients with gastrointestinal tumors who developed lymphopenia after receiving either photon or proton therapy. The study was designed to characterize how the impact on the immune system differs between the two radiation modalities.

Study-wide findings and limitations: The survival association was assessed only in patients who died, and the authors presented better survival with proton therapy as a possibility rather than a demonstrated result. Across the cohort, an inverse correlation was found between a larger post-nadir drop in TCR diversity and overall survival time among patients who died. Proton-treated patients stayed relatively stable during treatment, while photon-treated patients lost naive T cells and TCR diversity and gained effector/memory populations. After the lymphocyte count nadir, repertoires from photon-treated patients showed oligoclonal expansion, particularly of CD8+ Temra cells, and this expansion drove the decline in diversity.

Trimming takes 1 base from V and 3 bases from J, and the germline ends sit 10 bases apart. The germline V gene provides CDR1 SGHTA and CDR2 FQGNSA. The CDR3 spans 14 residues, from the cysteine through the valine. The DNA shown is the 42-base CDR3, in frame from base 1. Remarks on this clone: Its antigen specificity is not known. No much larger clone is present one base from it, and per-base qualities are unavailable.

Library prep was done by the immunoSEQ multiplex PCR assay. T cell repertoires were profiled with deep sequencing of rearranged TCR beta loci together with multiparametric flow cytometry. TCRdb took over this immuneACCESS table, retaining in-frame rearrangements with V and J assigned. Such tables are incomplete; in checked studies, under half of the missing clones stem from an unresolved V gene, and the remainder is unexplained. The sample table records about 14,000 clones; over 75% of these occur just once. Roughly 29% of the sample is in the top ten clones. The sequence came from a man between 45 and 60 years old with gastric cancer. The rearrangement joined TRBV7-2 to TRBJ2-7; the D gene lacks a confident call. The sample consisted of peripheral blood, taken from a patient treated with photon-based radiotherapy. In nucleotides, the sequence is TGTGCCAGCAGCTTAGTCGCCAGTTACTACGAGCAGTACGTC. It is translated as CASSLVASYYEQYV.